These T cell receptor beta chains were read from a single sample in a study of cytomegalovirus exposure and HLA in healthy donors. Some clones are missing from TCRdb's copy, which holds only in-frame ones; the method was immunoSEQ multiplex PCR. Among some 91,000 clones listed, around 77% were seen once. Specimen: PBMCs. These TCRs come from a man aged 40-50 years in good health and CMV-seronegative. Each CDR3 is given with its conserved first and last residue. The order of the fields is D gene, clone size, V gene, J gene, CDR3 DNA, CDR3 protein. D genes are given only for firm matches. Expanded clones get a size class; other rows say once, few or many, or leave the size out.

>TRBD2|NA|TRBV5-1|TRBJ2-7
TGCGCCAGCAGCTTGGGGTCTAGCGGGAAGTACGAGCAGTACTTC
CASSLGSSGKYEQYF
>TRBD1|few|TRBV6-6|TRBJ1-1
TGTGCCAGCAGTACACGACAGGGATCCACTGAAGCTTTCTTT
CASSTRQGSTEAFF
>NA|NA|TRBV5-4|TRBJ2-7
TGTGCCAGCAGCTTGGGCGGAGGACCCCCATGGTACTTC
CASSLGGGPPWYF
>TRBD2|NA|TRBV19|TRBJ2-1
TGTGCCAGTAGTGGGCTAGCGGGAGCGTACAATGAGCAGTTCTTC
CASSGLAGAYNEQFF
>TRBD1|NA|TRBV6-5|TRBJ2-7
TGTGCCAGCAGAGACAGGGGGCCCTACGAGCAGTACTTC
CASRDRGPYEQYF
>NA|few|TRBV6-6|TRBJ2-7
TGTGCCAGCAGTTACTCAAGAGGGGGGGGGACGGAGCAGTACTTC
CASSYSRGGGTEQYF
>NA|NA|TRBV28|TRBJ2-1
TGTGCCAGCAGTTTAAAGAGGGGGGGGGCCGATGAGCAGTTCTTC
CASSLKRGGADEQFF
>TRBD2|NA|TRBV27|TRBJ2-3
TGTGCCAGCAGTTCCTCGGGGGGGACCCCAGATACGCAGTATTTT
CASSSSGGTPDTQYF
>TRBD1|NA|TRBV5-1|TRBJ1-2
TGCGCCAGTGGAACAGGGACAGGGGGTTGGGATGGCTACACCTTC
CASGTGTGGWDGYTF
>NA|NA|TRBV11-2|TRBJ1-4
TGTGCCAGCAGCTTGGGAGGGGGGAATGAAAAACTGTTTTTT
CASSLGGGNEKLFF
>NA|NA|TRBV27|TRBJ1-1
TGTGCCAGCAGTTTGGGCACAGGGAAGACTTTCTTT
CASSLGTGKTFF
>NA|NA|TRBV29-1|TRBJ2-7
TGCAGCGTTGACGTACGGACTGGGGAGCAGTACTTC
CSVDVRTGEQYF
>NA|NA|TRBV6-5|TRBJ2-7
TGTGCCAGCAGTTACGGGGACACCAACTACGAGCAGTACTTC
CASSYGDTNYEQYF
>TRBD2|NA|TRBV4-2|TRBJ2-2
TGTGCCAGCAGCTGGACGGGAGGGGGCGGGGAGCTGTTTTTT
CASSWTGGGGELFF
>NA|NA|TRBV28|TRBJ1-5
TGTGCCACCCTTCAGGGAGGCAGCAATCAGCCCCAGCATTTT
CATLQGGSNQPQHF
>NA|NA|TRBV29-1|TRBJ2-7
TGCAGCGTTCAGACAGACTACGAGCAGTACTTC
CSVQTDYEQYF
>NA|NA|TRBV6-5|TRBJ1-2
TGTGCCAGCAGTCTATCAGGGAATCAAGGCTACACCTTC
CASSLSGNQGYTF
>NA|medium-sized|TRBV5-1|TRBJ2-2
TGCGCCAGCAGCACGGGAGCCAACACCGGGGAGCTGTTTTTT
CASSTGANTGELFF
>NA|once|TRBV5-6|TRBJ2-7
TGTGCCAGCAGCTTGGCAGCGGCTCGCTCCTACGAGCAGTACTTC
CASSLAAARSYEQYF
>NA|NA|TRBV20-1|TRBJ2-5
TGCAGTGCGCGAGTAGAGACCCAGTACTTC
CSARVETQYF
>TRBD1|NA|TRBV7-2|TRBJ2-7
TGTGCCAGCGCCACCCAACCACCAAGACAGGGGGCTTCCTACGAGCAGTACTTC
CASATQPPRQGASYEQYF
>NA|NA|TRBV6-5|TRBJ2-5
TGTGCCAGCAGTCAACACAGGGCCTTCGGCGGCCAGTACTTC
CASSQHRAFGGQYF
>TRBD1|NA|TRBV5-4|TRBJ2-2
TGTGCCAGCAGCCGGCCTCCTGGACAGGGACAACCCGGGGAGCTGTTTTTT
CASSRPPGQGQPGELFF
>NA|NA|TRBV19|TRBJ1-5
TGTGCCAGTAGTATAGGGCAGGTCAATCAGCCCCAGCATTTT
CASSIGQVNQPQHF
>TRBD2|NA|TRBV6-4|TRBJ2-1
TGTGCCAGCAGTTCTAGCGGGGGGGCCAATAATGAGCAGTTCTTC
CASSSSGGANNEQFF
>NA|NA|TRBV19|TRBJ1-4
TGTGCCAGTAGTATTGGCAGGGGTATGACAACTAATGAAAAACTGTTTTTT
CASSIGRGMTTNEKLFF
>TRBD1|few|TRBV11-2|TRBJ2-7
TGTGCCAGCAGCTTAGAACCCAGGACAGGTGGCTACGAGCAGTACTTC
CASSLEPRTGGYEQYF
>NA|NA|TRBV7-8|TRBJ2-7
TGTGCCAGCAGCTTGCAGGTCCTGAGCTCCTACGAGCAGTACTTC
CASSLQVLSSYEQYF
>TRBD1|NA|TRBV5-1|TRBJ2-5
TGCGCCAGCAGCCAGACAGGGCAAGAGACCCAGTACTTC
CASSQTGQETQYF
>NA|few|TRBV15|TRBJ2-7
TGTGCCACCAGCAATAGACAGGGCCGGGGGTACGAGCAGTACTTC
CATSNRQGRGYEQYF
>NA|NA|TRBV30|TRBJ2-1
TGTGCCTGGAGTGCCAACCTAGCGAGGGGTGACAATGAGCAGTTCTTC
CAWSANLARGDNEQFF
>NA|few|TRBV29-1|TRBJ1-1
TGCAGCTGTGGACAGAAGAACACTGAAGCTTTCTTT
CSCGQKNTEAFF
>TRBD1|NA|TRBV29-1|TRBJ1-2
TGCAGCGTTGAAATCCTCGACAGGGGTAACTATGGCTACACCTTC
CSVEILDRGNYGYTF
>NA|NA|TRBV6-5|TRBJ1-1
TGTGCCAGCAGTTACCGACAGATGAACACTGAAGCTTTCTTT
CASSYRQMNTEAFF
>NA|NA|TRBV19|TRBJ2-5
TGTGCCAGTAGTGTAACAGGGACGGAGACCCAGTACTTC
CASSVTGTETQYF
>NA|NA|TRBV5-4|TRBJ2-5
TGTGCCAGCAGCTTGTATGGGGACATTCTAACGGAGACCCAGTACTTC
CASSLYGDILTETQYF
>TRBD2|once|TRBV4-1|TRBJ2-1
TGCGCCAGCAAAGGGCGGGGGGGCATTGAGCAGTTCTTC
CASKGRGGIEQFF
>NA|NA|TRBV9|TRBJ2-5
TGTGCCAGCAGCGACCGACTGGGACTCCAAGAGACCCAGTACTTC
CASSDRLGLQETQYF
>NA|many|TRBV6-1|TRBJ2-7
TGTGCCAGCAGTGACGGTCCAGGGAGCAGGGGCGAGCAGTACTTC
CASSDGPGSRGEQYF